This record covers a single T cell receptor (beta chain). Its cognate antigen is unknown. The data stem from a study of cytomegalovirus exposure and HLA in healthy donors. Study-wide points: In an earlier analysis, productive rearrangement rates for most beta V segments clustered near 90% or 30%.

The germline V and J ends were trimmed by 1 base and 8 bases, with 15 bases remaining between them. In germline, CDR1 is LGHNA, CDR2 YNFKEQ. This CDR3 spans 16 amino acids. PCR employed 60 Vbeta and 13 Jbeta primers. Sequencing was performed with immunoSEQ multiplex PCR; in TCRdb, only in-frame clones are kept and a portion is missing. The sample lists 85,000 to 90,000 clones; around 80% were seen once. The receptor comes from a man aged 25 to 40 in good health and CMV-seronegative. Sequencing was carried out using PBMCs. The chain employs TRBV4-2 and TRBJ1-6; D gene ambiguous. The CDR3 spells CASSQGEGASHSPLHF. Written as DNA, the CDR3 is TGTGCCAGCAGCCAAGGGGAGGGAGCGTCCCATTCACCCCTCCACTTT.